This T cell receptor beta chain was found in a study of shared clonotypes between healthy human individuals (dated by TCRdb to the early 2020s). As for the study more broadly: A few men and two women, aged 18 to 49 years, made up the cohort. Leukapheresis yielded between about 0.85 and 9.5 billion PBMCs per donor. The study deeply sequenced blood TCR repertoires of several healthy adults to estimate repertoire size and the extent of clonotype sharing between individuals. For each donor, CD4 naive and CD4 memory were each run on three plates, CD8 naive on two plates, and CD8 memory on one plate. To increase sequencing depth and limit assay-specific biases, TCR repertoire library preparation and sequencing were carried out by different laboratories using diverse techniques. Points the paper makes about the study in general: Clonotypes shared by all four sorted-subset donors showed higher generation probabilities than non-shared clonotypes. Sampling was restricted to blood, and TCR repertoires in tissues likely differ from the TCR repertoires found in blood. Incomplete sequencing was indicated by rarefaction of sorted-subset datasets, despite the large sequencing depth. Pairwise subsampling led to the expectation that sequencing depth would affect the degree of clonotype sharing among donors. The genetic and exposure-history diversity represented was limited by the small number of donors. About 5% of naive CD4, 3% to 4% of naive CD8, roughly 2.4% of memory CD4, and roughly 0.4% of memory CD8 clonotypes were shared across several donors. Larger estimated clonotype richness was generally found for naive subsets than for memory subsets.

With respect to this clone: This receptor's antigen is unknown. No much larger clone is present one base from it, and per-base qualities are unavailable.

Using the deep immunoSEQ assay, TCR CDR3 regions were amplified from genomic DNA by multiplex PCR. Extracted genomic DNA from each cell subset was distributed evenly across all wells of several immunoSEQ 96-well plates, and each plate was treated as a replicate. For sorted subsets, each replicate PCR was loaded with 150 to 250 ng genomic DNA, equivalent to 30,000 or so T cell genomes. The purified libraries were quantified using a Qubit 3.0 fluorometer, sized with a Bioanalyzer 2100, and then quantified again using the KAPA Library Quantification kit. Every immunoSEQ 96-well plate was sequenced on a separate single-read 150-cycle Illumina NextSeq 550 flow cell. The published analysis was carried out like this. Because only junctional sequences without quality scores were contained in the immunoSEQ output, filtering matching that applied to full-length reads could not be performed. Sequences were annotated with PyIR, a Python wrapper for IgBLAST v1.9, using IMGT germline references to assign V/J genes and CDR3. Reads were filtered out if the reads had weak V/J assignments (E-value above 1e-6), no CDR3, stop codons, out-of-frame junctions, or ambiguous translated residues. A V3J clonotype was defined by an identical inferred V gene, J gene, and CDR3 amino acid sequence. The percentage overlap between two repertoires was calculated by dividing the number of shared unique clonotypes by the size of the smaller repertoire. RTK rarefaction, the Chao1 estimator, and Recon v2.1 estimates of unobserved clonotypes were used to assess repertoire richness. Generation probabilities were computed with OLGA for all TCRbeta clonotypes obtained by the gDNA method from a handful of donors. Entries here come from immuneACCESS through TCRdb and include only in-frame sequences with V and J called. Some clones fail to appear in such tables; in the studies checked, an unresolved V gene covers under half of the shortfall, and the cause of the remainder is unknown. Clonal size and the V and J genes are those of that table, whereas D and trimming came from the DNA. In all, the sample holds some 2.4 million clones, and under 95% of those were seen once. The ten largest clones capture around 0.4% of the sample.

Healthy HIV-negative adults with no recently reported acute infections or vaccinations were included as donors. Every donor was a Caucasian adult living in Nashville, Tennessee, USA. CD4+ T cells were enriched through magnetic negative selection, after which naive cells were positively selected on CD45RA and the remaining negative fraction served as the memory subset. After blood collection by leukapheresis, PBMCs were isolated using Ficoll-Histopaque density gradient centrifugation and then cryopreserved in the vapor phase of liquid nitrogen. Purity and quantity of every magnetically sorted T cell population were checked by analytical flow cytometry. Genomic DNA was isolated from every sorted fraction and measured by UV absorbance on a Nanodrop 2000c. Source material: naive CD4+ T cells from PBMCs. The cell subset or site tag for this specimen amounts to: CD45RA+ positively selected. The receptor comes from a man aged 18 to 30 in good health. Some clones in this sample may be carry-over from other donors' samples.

CDR3 protein: CAISELGSGRAYNEQFF. The DNA sequence reads TGTGCCATCAGTGAACTTGGGAGCGGGAGGGCCTACAATGAGCAGTTCTTC. The chain is encoded by TRBV10-3 joined to TRBJ2-1, and 10 junctional nucleotides match TRBD2. CDR1 and CDR2 (ENHRY, SYGVKD) derive from the germline V gene. After removal of 3 bases from V and 2 bases from J, the junction retains 7 bases not matched to a gene. The CDR3 numbers 17 residues from cysteine through phenylalanine. CDR3 DNA only is kept here, 51 bases in frame from base 1.